This TCR beta chain was recovered during a study of T-cell memory formation after mild COVID-19. TCRdb re-analysed the 5' RACE reads in MiXCR, keeping a single row per CDR3 protein. Of 45,000 to 50,000 distinct CDR3 sequences in the sample, roughly 7% were seen once. V shed 6 bases and J 2 bases; nucleotides not matched to a gene: 4. This CDR3 region has 14 residues. CDR1 is MNHEY and CDR2 is SVGAGI in the germline V gene. The V gene is TRBV6-5, the J gene TRBJ2-3, with 8 nucleotides matching TRBD2. Sequencing used PBMCs or a T cell subset sorted from them (not recorded which). This TCR came from a man aged 18-30 years who had mild COVID-19 (a few samples of this study predate the infection). Cell type and time point are not known. The CDR3, as DNA: TGTGCCAGCAGATTTAGCGGGGACACAGATACGCAGTATTTT. Translated: CASRFSGDTDTQYF.